Shown below are 9 T cell receptor beta chains from a single sample sequenced in a study of Tregs in tolerant kidney transplant recipients. Clones were sequenced by immunoSEQ multiplex PCR, and TCRdb holds only the in-frame ones, with some missing. The sample lists 120,000 or so clones; about 91% were seen once. Source material: CD4+ T cells from blood. These receptors were taken from a human donor in good health.

The chain links TRBV10-1 to TRBJ2-5; no firm D call. V shed 3 bases and J shed 5 bases, with 7 bases lying between them. This CDR3 has 12 amino acids. In germline, CDR1 is WNHNN, CDR2 SYGVQD (reference sequence). Here the CDR3 reads CASSDLGETQYF. The CDR3 DNA reads as TGCGCCAGCAGTGACCTCGGGGAGACCCAGTACTTC.

For the CDR3, the DNA is TGTGCCAGCAGCGGAAGACAGGAGTACCAAGAGACCCAGTACTTC. It is translated as CASSGRQEYQETQYF. V is TRBV27 and J is TRBJ2-5; TRBD1 is a possible D gene (6 bases). The CDR3 totals 15 residues. Germline CDR1 and CDR2: MNHEY and SMNVEV (reference sequence). The V and J ends lost 6 bases and 0 bases respectively, with 14 bases between them.

The genes are TRBV2 and TRBJ2-7, with D maybe TRBD2 (5 bases). V dropped 2 bases and J dropped 7 bases, with 12 bases sitting between them. From germline, CDR1 is SNHLY and CDR2 FYNNEI. This CDR3 has 13 residues. The CDR3 DNA reads as TGTGCCAGCAGTGAATCAGTCCCGGGGGAGCAGTACTTC. Translated: CASSESVPGEQYF. Filled out from reference TRBV2 and TRBJ2-7, the complete variable domain reads EPEVTQTPSHQVTQMGQEVILRCVPISNHLYFYWYRQILGQKVEFLVSFYNNEISEKSEIFDDQFSVERPDGSNFTLKIRSTKLEDSAMYFCASSESVPGEQYFGPGTRLTVT.

V is TRBV6-6 and J is TRBJ1-3; D is unclear. The V gene's germline CDR1 is MNHNY and CDR2 SVGAGI (reference sequence). V gave up 5 bases and J gave up 0 bases, with 5 bases separating them. The CDR3 is made up of 13 amino acids. For the CDR3, the DNA is TGTGCCAGCAGTCAGTTCTCTGGAAACACCATATATTTT. It codes for CASSQFSGNTIYF.

The V and J genes are TRBV18 and TRBJ1-5; 8 bases fit TRBD1. J lost 6 bases, V lost 1 base, and 2 bases had no gene match. Germline values: CDR1 KGHSH, CDR2 LQKENI. This CDR3 spans 14 amino acids. CDR3 bases: TGTGCCAGCTCACCACGGGACAGGATTCAGCCCCAGCATTTT. Translating gives CASSPRDRIQPQHF.

This sequence joins TRBV6-4 and TRBJ2-1; 9 bases align to TRBD2. Per germline, CDR1 MRHNA and CDR2 SNTAGT. V dropped 7 bases and J dropped 9; count of bases not matched to a gene: 13. The CDR3 length is 15 residues. The CDR3, as DNA: TGTGCCAGCACCGCCGTGAGCGGGGGGCGTAGTGAGCAGTTCTTC. It codes for CASTAVSGGRSEQFF.

This clone was recorded once. V and J are TRBV12-5 and TRBJ2-3, with D maybe TRBD1 (6 bases). Deletions cut 5 bases from V and 6 bases from J, with 18 bases between. This CDR3 region has 15 residues. CDR1 is LGHNT and CDR2 is FRNRAP in the germline V gene. The CDR3 region is CASGLGQLGADTQYF. DNA for the CDR3: TGTGCTAGTGGTCTGGGTCAGTTGGGGGCCGATACGCAGTATTTT. Using reference TRBV12-5 and TRBJ2-3 for the parts outside the CDR3, the full variable domain is DARVTQTPRHKVTEMGQEVTMRCQPILGHNTVFWYRQTMMQGLELLAYFRNRAPLDDSGMPKDRFSAEMPDATLATLKIQPSEPRDSAVYFCASGLGQLGADTQYFGPGTRLTVL.

The chain employs TRBV19 and TRBJ2-5; D is unclear. The germline gives CDR1 LNHDA, CDR2 SQIVND (reference sequence). The CDR3 length is 14 residues. The germline V and J ends were trimmed by 8 bases and 0 bases, with 13 bases remaining between them. CDR3 amino acids: CASSPFTYQETQYF. CDR3 in DNA: TGTGCCAGTTCCCCTTTCACGTACCAAGAGACCCAGTACTTC.

This chain joins TRBV10-3 and TRBJ1-5; unclear D gene. CDR1 ENHRY and CDR2 SYGVKD come from the germline V gene. V lost 4 bases and J lost 4, with 5 bases in between. This CDR3 is 12 amino acids long. CDR3 coding DNA: TGTGCCATCAGTGGGTCAAATCAGCCCCAGCATTTT. Protein product: CAISGSNQPQHF.